The rows below give T cell receptor beta chains drawn from one sample of a study of blood T cell repertoires in COVID-19. Profiling relied on immunoSEQ multiplex PCR, and the TCRdb table lists in-frame clones only, not all of them. The table includes hundreds of thousands of clones, roughly 90% detected once. The material sequenced was peripheral blood. The receptors shown here come from a woman between 65 and 79 years old with COVID-19, enrolled during active disease. The CDR3 runs from the conserved cysteine through the conserved F or W. A D gene is named only where the DNA matches it firmly. Where a row states a size, it is once, few, many or the class of an expanded clone; other rows omit it.

V gene: TRBV7-8
clone size: NA
J gene: TRBJ1-1
D gene: NA
CDR3 DNA: TGTGCCAGCAGTAACCCAAAAACCGGGGGTTTGACTGAAGCTTTCTTT
CDR3 protein: CASSNPKTGGLTEAFF

V gene: TRBV6-5
clone size: NA
J gene: TRBJ2-7
D gene: TRBD2
CDR3 DNA: TGTGCCAGCAGTCGGAGCGGGGGGTCCCCCTACGAGCAGTACTTC
CDR3 protein: CASSRSGGSPYEQYF

V gene: TRBV6-6
clone size: NA
J gene: TRBJ1-1
D gene: NA
CDR3 DNA: TGTGCCAGCAGTCCTTCGGGTTGGACTGAAGCTTTCTTT
CDR3 protein: CASSPSGWTEAFF

V gene: TRBV29-1
clone size: NA
J gene: TRBJ2-3
D gene: NA
CDR3 DNA: TGCAGCGTTGAGGGGATAGAGGGTCCAGATACGCAGTATTTT
CDR3 protein: CSVEGIEGPDTQYF

V gene: TRBV4-1
clone size: NA
J gene: TRBJ2-1
D gene: TRBD2
CDR3 DNA: TGCGCCAGCAGCCAAGAGACGACTAGCCCCAATGAGCAGTTCTTC
CDR3 protein: CASSQETTSPNEQFF

V gene: TRBV6-6
clone size: NA
J gene: TRBJ1-6
D gene: TRBD1
CDR3 DNA: TGTGCCAGCAGTTACAGCGACAGGGATTCACCCCTCCACTTT
CDR3 protein: CASSYSDRDSPLHF

V gene: TRBV24-1
clone size: NA
J gene: TRBJ2-3
D gene: TRBD1
CDR3 DNA: TGTGCCACCAGTGATTTAGCCGGGACAGGGGGTTGGACAGATACGCAGTATTTT
CDR3 protein: CATSDLAGTGGWTDTQYF

V gene: TRBV28
clone size: NA
J gene: TRBJ2-3
D gene: TRBD1
CDR3 DNA: TGTGCCAGCAGTCGGGACAGGGGACCAGATACGCAGTATTTT
CDR3 protein: CASSRDRGPDTQYF

V gene: TRBV3-1/TRBV3-2
clone size: few
J gene: TRBJ1-6
D gene: NA
CDR3 DNA: TGTGCCAGCAGCTTTTCAGGGTCCGATTCACCCCTCCACTTT
CDR3 protein: CASSFSGSDSPLHF

V gene: TRBV5-4
clone size: NA
J gene: TRBJ1-1
D gene: NA
CDR3 DNA: TGTGCCAGCAGCTCCCTCGGCTTGACAGCCTACACTGAAGCTTTCTTT
CDR3 protein: CASSSLGLTAYTEAFF

V gene: TRBV7-9
clone size: NA
J gene: TRBJ1-2
D gene: TRBD1
CDR3 DNA: TGTGCCAGCAGCTTAGATCTTGTGGGACAGGGCTATGGCTACACCTTC
CDR3 protein: CASSLDLVGQGYGYTF

V gene: TRBV5-4
clone size: NA
J gene: TRBJ1-2
D gene: TRBD1
CDR3 DNA: TGTGCCAGCAGCAAGGACAGGGACTATGGCTACACCTTC
CDR3 protein: CASSKDRDYGYTF

V gene: TRBV11-2
clone size: NA
J gene: TRBJ1-2
D gene: NA
CDR3 DNA: TGTGCCAGCAGCTTAGCCGGGTCCGCTCTCCACTATGGCTACACCTTC
CDR3 protein: CASSLAGSALHYGYTF

V gene: TRBV2
clone size: NA
J gene: TRBJ1-2
D gene: NA
CDR3 DNA: TGTGCCAGCAGGAGGGCCCCTATGGAAGGCTACACCTTC
CDR3 protein: CASRRAPMEGYTF

V gene: TRBV6-5
clone size: NA
J gene: TRBJ2-7
D gene: NA
CDR3 DNA: TGTGCCAGCATTCCAAGAGCAGGGGGGTTCCACGAGCAGTACTTC
CDR3 protein: CASIPRAGGFHEQYF

V gene: TRBV27
clone size: few
J gene: TRBJ1-1
D gene: NA
CDR3 DNA: TGTGCCAGCAGTTTAAGGACAGCCACTGAAGCTTTCTTT
CDR3 protein: CASSLRTATEAFF